The sequence of this T cell receptor beta chain was determined in a study of blood T cell repertoires in COVID-19. As for the study in general: Spain, Italy and the United States supplied samples that represented acute and convalescent COVID-19.

Here immunoSEQ multiplex PCR was the method, and the copy in TCRdb shows in-frame clones only, minus some. The repertoire has about 190,000 clones, under 80% of them found once; the top ten carry 13%. This CDR3 comprises 15 residues. Per germline, CDR1 GTSNPN and CDR2 SVGIG (reference sequence). Trimming at V came to 1 base and at J to 5 bases, leaving 2 bases not matched to a gene. This chain uses TRBV30 with TRBJ2-3; 14 nucleotides align to TRBD2. Sequenced: peripheral blood. The TCR sequence derives from a man in his forties or fifties who had recovered from COVID-19. CDR3 sequence: CAWSEGLAGGDTQYF. Written as DNA, the CDR3 is TGTGCCTGGAGTGAAGGACTAGCGGGAGGAGATACGCAGTATTTT.